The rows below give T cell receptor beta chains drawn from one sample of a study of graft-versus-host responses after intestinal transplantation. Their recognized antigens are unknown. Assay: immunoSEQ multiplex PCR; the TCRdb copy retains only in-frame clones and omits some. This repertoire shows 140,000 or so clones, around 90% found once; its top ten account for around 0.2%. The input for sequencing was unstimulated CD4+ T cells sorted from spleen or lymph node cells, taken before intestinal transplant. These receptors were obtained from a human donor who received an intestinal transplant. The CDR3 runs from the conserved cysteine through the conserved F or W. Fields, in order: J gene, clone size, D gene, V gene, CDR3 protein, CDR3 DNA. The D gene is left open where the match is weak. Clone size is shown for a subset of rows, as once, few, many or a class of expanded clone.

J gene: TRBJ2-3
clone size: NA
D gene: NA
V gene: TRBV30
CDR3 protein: CAWSSHTDTQYF
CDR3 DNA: TGTGCCTGGAGTTCCCACACAGATACGCAGTATTTT

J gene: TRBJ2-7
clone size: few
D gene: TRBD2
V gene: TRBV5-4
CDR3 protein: CASSSSGSYEQYF
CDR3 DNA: TGTGCCAGCAGCAGTAGCGGGAGTTACGAGCAGTACTTC

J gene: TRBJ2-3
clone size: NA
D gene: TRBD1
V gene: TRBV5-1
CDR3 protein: CASSPRDRAKDTQYF
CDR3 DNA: TGCGCCAGCAGCCCCCGGGACAGGGCAAAAGATACGCAGTATTTT

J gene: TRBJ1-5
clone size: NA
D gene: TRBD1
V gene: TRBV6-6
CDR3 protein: CASSPTGGGQPQHF
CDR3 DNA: TGTGCCAGCAGCCCCACAGGGGGGGGTCAGCCCCAGCATTTT

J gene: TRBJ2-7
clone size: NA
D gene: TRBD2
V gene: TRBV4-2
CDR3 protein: CASSQGARAGGYSYEQYF
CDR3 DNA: TGTGCCAGCAGCCAAGGGGCCCGGGCGGGAGGTTACTCCTACGAGCAGTACTTC

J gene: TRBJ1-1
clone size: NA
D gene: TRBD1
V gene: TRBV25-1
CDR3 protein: CASSGQGTNTEAFF
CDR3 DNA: TGTGCCAGCAGTGGACAGGGAACGAACACTGAAGCTTTCTTT

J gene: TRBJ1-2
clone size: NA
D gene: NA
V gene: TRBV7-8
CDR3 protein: CASSLAAGFNYGYTF
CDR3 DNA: TGTGCCAGCAGCTTAGCGGCCGGCTTTAACTATGGCTACACCTTC

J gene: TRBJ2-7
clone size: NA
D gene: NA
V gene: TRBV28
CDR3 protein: CASSLKPIGLPVPDEQYF
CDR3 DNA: TGTGCCAGCAGTTTAAAACCTATAGGGCTGCCCGTACCTGACGAGCAGTACTTC

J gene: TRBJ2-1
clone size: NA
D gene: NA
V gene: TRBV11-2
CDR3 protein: CASSLDRSSYNEQFF
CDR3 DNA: TGTGCCAGCAGCTTAGATCGTAGCTCCTACAATGAGCAGTTCTTC

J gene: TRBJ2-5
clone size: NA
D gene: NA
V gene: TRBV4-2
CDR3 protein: CASSQEGVETQYF
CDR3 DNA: TGTGCCAGCAGCCAAGAAGGGGTGGAGACCCAGTACTTC

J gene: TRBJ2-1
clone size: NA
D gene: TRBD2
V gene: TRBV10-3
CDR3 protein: CAISGGTNYNEQFF
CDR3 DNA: TGTGCCATCAGTGGGGGGACTAACTACAATGAGCAGTTCTTC

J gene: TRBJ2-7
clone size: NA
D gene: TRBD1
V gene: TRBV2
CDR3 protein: CASRGTGFYEQYF
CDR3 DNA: TGTGCCAGCAGAGGGACAGGGTTCTACGAGCAGTACTTC

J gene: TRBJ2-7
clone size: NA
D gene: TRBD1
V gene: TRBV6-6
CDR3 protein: CASSPGTAGSYEQYF
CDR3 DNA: TGTGCCAGCAGCCCAGGGACAGCCGGCTCCTACGAGCAGTACTTC

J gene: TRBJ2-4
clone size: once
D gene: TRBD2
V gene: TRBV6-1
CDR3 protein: CASSEAGTSGRRGIQYF
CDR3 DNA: TGTGCCAGCAGTGAAGCCGGTACTAGCGGGAGGAGGGGCATTCAGTACTTC

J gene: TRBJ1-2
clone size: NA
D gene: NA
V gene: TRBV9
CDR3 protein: CASSGYGGFYGYTF
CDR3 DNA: TGTGCCAGCAGCGGGTACGGGGGGTTCTATGGCTACACCTTC

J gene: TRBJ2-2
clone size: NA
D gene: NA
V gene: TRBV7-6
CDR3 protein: CASSSFAGFQGNTGELFF
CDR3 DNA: TGTGCCAGCAGCTCCTTCGCGGGGTTCCAGGGGAACACCGGGGAGCTGTTTTTT

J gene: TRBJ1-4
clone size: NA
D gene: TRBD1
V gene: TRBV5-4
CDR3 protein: CASSARGTGLGRTANEKLFF
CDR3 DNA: TGTGCCAGCAGCGCCCGCGGGACAGGGTTAGGGAGGACGGCTAATGAAAAACTGTTTTTT

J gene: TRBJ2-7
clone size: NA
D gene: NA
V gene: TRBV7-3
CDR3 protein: CASSSRAGGYEQYF
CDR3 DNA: TGTGCCAGCTCCTCCCGGGCAGGGGGGTACGAGCAGTACTTC

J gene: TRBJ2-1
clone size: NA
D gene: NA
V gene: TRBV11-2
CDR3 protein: CASSLGQYNEQFF
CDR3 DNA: TGTGCCAGCAGCCTCGGACAGTACAATGAGCAGTTCTTC

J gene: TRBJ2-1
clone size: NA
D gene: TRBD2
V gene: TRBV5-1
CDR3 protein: CASSLSSGRAPYNEQFF
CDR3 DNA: TGCGCCAGCAGCCTTTCTAGCGGGAGGGCCCCTTACAATGAGCAGTTCTTC

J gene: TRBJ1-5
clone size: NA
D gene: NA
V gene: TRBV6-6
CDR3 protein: CASSYEANQPQHF
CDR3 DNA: TGTGCCAGCAGTTACGAGGCGAATCAGCCCCAGCATTTT

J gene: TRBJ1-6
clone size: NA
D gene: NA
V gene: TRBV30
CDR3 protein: CAWSNGLFSPLHF
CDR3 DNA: TGTGCCTGGTCCAATGGACTCTTTTCACCCCTCCACTTT

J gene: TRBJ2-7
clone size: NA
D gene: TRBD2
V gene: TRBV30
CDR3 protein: CAWNGAGGSHEQYF
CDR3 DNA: TGTGCCTGGAATGGAGCGGGAGGGTCCCACGAGCAGTACTTC

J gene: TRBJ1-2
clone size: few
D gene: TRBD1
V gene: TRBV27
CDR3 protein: CASSHEQGIYGYTF
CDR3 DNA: TGTGCCAGCAGTCACGAACAGGGGATCTATGGCTACACCTTC

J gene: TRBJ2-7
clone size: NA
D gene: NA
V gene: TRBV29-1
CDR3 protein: CSVEEAAEGEQYF
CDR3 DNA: TGCAGCGTCGAGGAAGCGGCCGAGGGAGAGCAGTACTTC

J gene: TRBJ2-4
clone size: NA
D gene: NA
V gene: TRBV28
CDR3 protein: CASSLVGSWAKNIQYF
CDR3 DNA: TGTGCCAGCAGTTTGGTCGGGAGCTGGGCCAAAAACATTCAGTACTTC

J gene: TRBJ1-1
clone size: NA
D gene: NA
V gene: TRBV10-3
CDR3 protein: CAISLTGSEAFF
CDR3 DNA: TGTGCCATCAGTTTAACTGGCTCCGAAGCTTTCTTT

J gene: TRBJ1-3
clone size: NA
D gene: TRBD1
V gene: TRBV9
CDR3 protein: CASSGLGQGRGNTIYF
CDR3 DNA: TGTGCCAGCAGCGGACTGGGACAGGGGAGGGGAAACACCATATATTTT

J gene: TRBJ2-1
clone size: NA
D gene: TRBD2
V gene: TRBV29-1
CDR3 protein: CSVDQAGVINEQFF
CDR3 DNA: TGCAGCGTTGACCAAGCGGGAGTAATCAATGAGCAGTTCTTC

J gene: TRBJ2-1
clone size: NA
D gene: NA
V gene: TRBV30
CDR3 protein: CAWTVMGEQFF
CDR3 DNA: TGTGCCTGGACAGTGATGGGTGAGCAGTTCTTC

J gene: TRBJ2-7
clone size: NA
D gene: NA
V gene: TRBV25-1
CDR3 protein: CASSPPGVSYEQYF
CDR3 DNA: TGTGCCAGCAGTCCCCCTGGGGTGAGCTACGAGCAGTACTTC

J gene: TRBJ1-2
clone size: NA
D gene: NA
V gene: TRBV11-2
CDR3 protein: CASSLDSFQPHYGYTF
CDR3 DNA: TGTGCCAGCAGCTTAGATAGTTTTCAACCCCACTATGGCTACACCTTC

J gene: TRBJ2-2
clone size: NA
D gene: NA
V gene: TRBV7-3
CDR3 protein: CASSPQAIPNTGELFF
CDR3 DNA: TGTGCCAGCAGCCCGCAGGCAATACCGAACACCGGGGAGCTGTTTTTT

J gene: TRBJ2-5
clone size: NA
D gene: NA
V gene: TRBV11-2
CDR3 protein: CASSLDPGGETQYF
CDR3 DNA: TGTGCCAGCAGCTTAGATCCCGGAGGAGAGACCCAGTACTTC

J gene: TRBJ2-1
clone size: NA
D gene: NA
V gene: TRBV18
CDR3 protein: CASSLGTGSYNEQFF
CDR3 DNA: TGTGCCAGCTCACTAGGGACCGGCTCCTACAATGAGCAGTTCTTC

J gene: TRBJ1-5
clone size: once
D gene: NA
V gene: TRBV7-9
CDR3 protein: CASSGQFSNQPQHF
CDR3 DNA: TGTGCCAGCAGTGGACAGTTTAGCAATCAGCCCCAGCATTTT

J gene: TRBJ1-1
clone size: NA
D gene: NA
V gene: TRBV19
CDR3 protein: CASRRDNQNTEAFF
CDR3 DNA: TGTGCCAGTAGGCGGGACAACCAGAATACTGAAGCTTTCTTT

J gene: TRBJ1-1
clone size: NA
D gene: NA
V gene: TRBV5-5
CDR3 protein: CASSLGYSKLQNTEAFF
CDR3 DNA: TGTGCCAGCAGCTTAGGCTACAGCAAACTACAGAACACTGAAGCTTTCTTT

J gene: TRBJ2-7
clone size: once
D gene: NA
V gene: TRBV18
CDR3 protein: CASSPGGPQDYEQYF
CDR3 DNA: TGTGCCAGCTCACCAGGAGGACCCCAAGACTACGAGCAGTACTTC

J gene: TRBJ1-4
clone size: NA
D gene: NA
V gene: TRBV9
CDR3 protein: CASSRGSSEEKLFF
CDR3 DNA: TGTGCCAGCAGCCGGGGGAGTTCTGAGGAAAAACTGTTTTTT

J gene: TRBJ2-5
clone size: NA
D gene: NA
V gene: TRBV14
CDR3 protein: CASSQVVAGLQETQYF
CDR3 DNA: TGTGCCAGCAGCCAAGTGGTCGCGGGCCTCCAAGAGACCCAGTACTTC

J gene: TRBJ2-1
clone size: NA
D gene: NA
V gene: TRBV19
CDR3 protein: CASSIGPYNEQFF
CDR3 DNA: TGTGCCAGTAGTATCGGACCCTACAATGAGCAGTTCTTC

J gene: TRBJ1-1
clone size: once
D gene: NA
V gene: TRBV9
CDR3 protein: CASSGRGGNTEAFF
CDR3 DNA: TGTGCCAGCAGCGGACGCGGGGGAAACACTGAAGCTTTCTTT

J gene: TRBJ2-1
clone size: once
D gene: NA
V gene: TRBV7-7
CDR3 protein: CASSPGRGFGAGTMGPHNEQFF
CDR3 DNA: TGTGCTAGCAGCCCAGGGAGGGGGTTTGGTGCGGGAACAATGGGACCACACAATGAGCAGTTCTTC

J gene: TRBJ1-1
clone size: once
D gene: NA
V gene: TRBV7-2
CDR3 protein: CASSPRSPGGTEAFF
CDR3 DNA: TGTGCCAGCAGCCCGAGGTCCCCCGGGGGCACTGAAGCTTTCTTT

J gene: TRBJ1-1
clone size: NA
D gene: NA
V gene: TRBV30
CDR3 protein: CAWSQTGKLNTEAFF
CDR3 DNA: TGTGCCTGGAGCCAGACCGGAAAACTAAACACTGAAGCTTTCTTT

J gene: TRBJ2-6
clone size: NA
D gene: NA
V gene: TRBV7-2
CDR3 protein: CASSQGSSSGANVLTF
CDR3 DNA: TGTGCCAGCAGCCAGGGCTCGTCCTCTGGGGCCAACGTCCTGACTTTC

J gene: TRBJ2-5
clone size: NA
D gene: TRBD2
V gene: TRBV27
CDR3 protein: CASSHLAGGPLETQYF
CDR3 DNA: TGTGCCAGCAGTCACTTAGCGGGAGGGCCCCTAGAGACCCAGTACTTC

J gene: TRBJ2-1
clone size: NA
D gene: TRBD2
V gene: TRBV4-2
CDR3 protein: CASSRESSGRLTYNEQFF
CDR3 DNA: TGTGCCAGCAGCCGGGAATCCAGCGGGAGGTTGACCTACAATGAGCAGTTCTTC

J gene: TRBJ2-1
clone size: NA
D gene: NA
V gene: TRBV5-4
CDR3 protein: CASSFPDGDEQFF
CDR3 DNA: TGTGCCAGCAGCTTTCCGGACGGGGATGAGCAGTTCTTC